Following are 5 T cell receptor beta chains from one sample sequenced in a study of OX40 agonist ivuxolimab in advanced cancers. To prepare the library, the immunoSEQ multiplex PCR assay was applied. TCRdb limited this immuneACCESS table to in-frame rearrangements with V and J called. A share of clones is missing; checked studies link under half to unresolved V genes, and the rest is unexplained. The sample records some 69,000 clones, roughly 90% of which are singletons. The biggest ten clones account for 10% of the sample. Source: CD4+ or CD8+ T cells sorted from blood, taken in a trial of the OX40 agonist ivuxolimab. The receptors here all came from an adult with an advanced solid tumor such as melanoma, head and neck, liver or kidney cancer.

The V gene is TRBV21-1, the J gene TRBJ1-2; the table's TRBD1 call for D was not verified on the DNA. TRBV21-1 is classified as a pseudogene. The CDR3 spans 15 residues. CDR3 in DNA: TGTGCCAGCAGCAATGGAACAGGGGAACGATATGGCTACACCTTC. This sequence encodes CASSNGTGERYGYTF.

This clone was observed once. The CDR3 nucleotides read TGTGCCAGCTCACCTAGCGGGTACCAAGAGACCCAGTACTTC. Protein: CASSPSGYQETQYF. The chain joins TRBV18 to TRBJ2-5; 7 bases map to TRBD2. Germline V gene data show CDR1 as KGHSH and CDR2 as LQKENI. V was pared by 3 bases and J by 0 bases, with 1 base of the junction left unmatched. This CDR3 is 14 amino acids long.

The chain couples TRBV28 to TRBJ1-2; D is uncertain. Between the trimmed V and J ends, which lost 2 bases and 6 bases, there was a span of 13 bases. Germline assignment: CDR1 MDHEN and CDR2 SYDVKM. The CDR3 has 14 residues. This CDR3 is CASSLPPSRHGYTF. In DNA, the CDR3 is TGTGCCAGCAGTTTACCACCAAGCCGGCATGGCTACACCTTC.

CDR3 in DNA: TGTGCCAGCAGCAAGACAGGGGAGGCCAAAAACATTCAGTACTTC. It encodes CASSKTGEAKNIQYF. The chain employs TRBV21-1 and TRBJ2-4; TRBD1, the table's D call, was not compared with the DNA. TRBV21-1 is a pseudogene. The CDR3 is 15 amino acids.

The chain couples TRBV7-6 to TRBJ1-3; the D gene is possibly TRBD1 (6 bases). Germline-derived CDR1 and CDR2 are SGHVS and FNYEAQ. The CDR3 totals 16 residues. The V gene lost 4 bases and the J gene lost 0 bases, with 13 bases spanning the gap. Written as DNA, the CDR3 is TGTGCCAGCAGCTCCTGGGGGCTGAGCTCTGGAAACACCATATATTTT. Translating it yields CASSSWGLSSGNTIYF. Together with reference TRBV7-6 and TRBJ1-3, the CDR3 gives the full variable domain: GAGVSQSPRYKVTKRGQDVALRCDPISGHVSLYWYRQALGQGPEFLTYFNYEAQQDKSGLPNDRFSAERPEGSISTLTIQRTEQRDSAMYRCASSSWGLSSGNTIYFGEGSWLTVV.